These T cell receptor beta chains were read from a single sample in a study of blood T cell repertoires in COVID-19. Sequencing was performed with immunoSEQ multiplex PCR; in TCRdb, only in-frame clones are kept and a portion is missing. The profile shows around 170,000 clones, around 84% of them singletons. Sequencing was performed on PBMCs or T cells enriched from blood (not recorded which). All receptors derive from a woman aged 45 to 65 who had recovered from COVID-19. CDR3s include the opening cysteine and the closing phenylalanine or tryptophan. Fields, in order: J gene, clone size, D gene, V gene, CDR3 protein, CDR3 DNA. A D gene is named only where the DNA matches it firmly. Size is stated for part of the rows, as once, few or many counts, or as a class when the clone is expanded.

>TRBJ1-6|.|TRBD1|TRBV25-1
CASSENRGVSDSPLHF
TGTGCCAGCAGTGAAAACAGGGGGGTATCGGATTCACCCCTCCACTTT
>TRBJ2-7|.|.|TRBV7-2
CASSPPRRREQYF
TGTGCCAGCAGCCCCCCGAGGCGGAGGGAGCAGTACTTC
>TRBJ2-2|.|.|TRBV19
CASRPTGDVGAGELFF
TGTGCCAGTAGGCCGACAGGAGATGTAGGGGCCGGGGAGCTGTTTTTT
>TRBJ2-3|.|TRBD1|TRBV18
CASSQISGGSDTQYF
TGTGCCAGCTCACAGATCTCAGGGGGCTCGGATACGCAGTATTTT
>TRBJ1-3|.|.|TRBV18
CASSPPRGGSSGNTIYF
TGTGCCAGCTCACCACCCAGGGGCGGGAGCTCTGGAAACACCATATATTTT
>TRBJ2-5|once|.|TRBV9
CASSQDTSGETQYF
TGTGCCAGCAGCCAAGATACTAGTGGCGAGACCCAGTACTTC
>TRBJ1-5|.|.|TRBV7-2
CASSKQGVSNQPQHF
TGTGCCAGCAGCAAACAGGGTGTTAGCAATCAGCCCCAGCATTTT
>TRBJ1-1|.|.|TRBV5-1
CASSDGLTYLAFF
TGCGCCAGCAGCGATGGACTTACCTACTTGGCTTTCTTT
>TRBJ1-2|.|.|TRBV6-5
CASSYSSEGYGYTF
TGTGCCAGCAGTTACTCGAGTGAGGGCTATGGCTACACCTTC
>TRBJ2-7|.|.|TRBV3-1/TRBV3-2
CASVSPTYEQYF
TGTGCCAGCGTAAGCCCCACCTACGAGCAGTACTTC
>TRBJ1-5|.|.|TRBV28
CASSSEPPAGPQHF
TGTGCCAGCAGCTCCGAACCTCCCGCGGGGCCCCAGCATTTT
>TRBJ2-1|.|TRBD2|TRBV19
CASSQLAGYNEQFF
TGTGCCAGTAGTCAGCTAGCGGGATACAATGAGCAGTTCTTC
>TRBJ2-5|.|.|TRBV7-2
CASSLGLDRSETQYF
TGTGCCAGCAGCTTAGGTCTCGACAGGTCAGAGACCCAGTACTTC
>TRBJ2-3|.|.|TRBV19
CASSGGWGPTDTQYF
TGTGCCAGTAGTGGGGGCTGGGGCCCAACAGATACGCAGTATTTT
>TRBJ1-2|.|TRBD1|TRBV7-3
CASSRQGDGVYGYTF
TGTGCCAGCAGCCGCCAGGGGGATGGGGTCTATGGCTACACCTTC
>TRBJ2-1|.|TRBD2|TRBV7-9
CASSLSSGGYNEQFF
TGTGCCAGCAGCTTATCTAGCGGGGGGTACAATGAGCAGTTCTTC
>TRBJ1-2|.|.|TRBV2
CASSPLAGYGYTF
TGTGCCAGCAGCCCTCTCGCGGGCTATGGCTACACCTTC
>TRBJ1-2|.|.|TRBV28
CASSLITNYGYTF
TGTGCCAGCAGTTTAATAACTAACTATGGCTACACCTTC
>TRBJ1-1|.|.|TRBV6-5
CASSLTVNTEAFF
TGTGCCAGCAGCCTGACTGTGAACACTGAAGCTTTCTTT
>TRBJ1-2|.|TRBD1|TRBV20-1
CSAGTGYGYTF
TGCAGTGCTGGGACAGGATATGGCTACACCTTC
>TRBJ1-1|.|.|TRBV7-8
CASSLGAGWTFF
TGTGCCAGCAGCTTAGGGGCAGGGTGGACTTTCTTT
>TRBJ2-3|few|.|TRBV6-4
CASSDSYGGLTDTQYF
TGTGCCAGCAGTGACTCGTACGGCGGACTCACAGATACGCAGTATTTT
>TRBJ1-1|.|.|TRBV4-3
CASSQGLGGTEAFF
TGCGCCAGCAGCCAAGGTCTAGGGGGCACTGAAGCTTTCTTT
>TRBJ2-1|.|TRBD2|TRBV12-5
CASGLTGTRINEQFF
TGTGCTAGTGGTTTGACGGGGACTAGGATCAATGAGCAGTTCTTC
>TRBJ1-2|.|.|TRBV27
CASSLGQGTYGYTF
TGTGCCAGCAGTTTGGGCCAGGGTACTTATGGCTACACCTTC
>TRBJ2-2|.|TRBD2|TRBV19
CASNHEERETGELFF
TGTGCCAGTAATCACGAAGAGCGGGAGACCGGGGAGCTGTTTTTT
>TRBJ1-6|once|.|TRBV5-1
CASSLGRQGSSNSPLHF
TGCGCCAGCAGCCTGGGTCGCCAGGGGTCGAGTAATTCACCCCTCCACTTT
>TRBJ2-2|.|.|TRBV29-1
CSVVSAGRNTGELFF
TGCAGCGTTGTATCAGCGGGTAGGAACACCGGGGAGCTGTTTTTT
>TRBJ2-2|.|.|TRBV7-3
CASSPQAVRTGELFF
TGTGCCAGCAGCCCTCAAGCGGTCCGGACCGGGGAGCTGTTTTTT
>TRBJ2-7|.|TRBD1|TRBV10-3
CAISAGTGAYEQYF
TGTGCCATCAGTGCTGGAACAGGGGCCTACGAGCAGTACTTC
>TRBJ1-5|once|.|TRBV6-5
CASRRDWEGVPQHF
TGTGCCAGCAGGCGGGACTGGGAGGGGGTGCCCCAGCATTTT
>TRBJ2-4|.|.|TRBV6-5
CASTDIKNIQYF
TGTGCCAGCACGGACATTAAAAACATTCAGTACTTC
>TRBJ1-1|few|.|TRBV29-1
CSVRQRTNTEAFF
TGCAGCGTCAGACAGCGAACCAACACTGAAGCTTTCTTT
>TRBJ1-4|.|.|TRBV7-6
CASSLQQTNEKLFF
TGTGCCAGCAGCTTACAACAGACTAATGAAAAACTGTTTTTT
>TRBJ2-7|.|TRBD2|TRBV3-1/TRBV3-2
CASSQGALAGQYF
TGTGCCAGCAGCCAAGGCGCCCTAGCGGGGCAGTACTTC
>TRBJ2-1|.|TRBD2|TRBV15
CATSRSGTSYNEQFF
TGTGCCACCAGCAGATCCGGGACTAGCTACAATGAGCAGTTCTTC
>TRBJ2-1|.|.|TRBV4-3
CASSQDPAGGYNEQFF
TGCGCCAGCAGCCAGGACCCGGCGGGCGGCTACAATGAGCAGTTCTTC
>TRBJ2-1|few|TRBD1|TRBV5-4
CASSLTGGAGNEQFF
TGTGCCAGCAGCTTAACAGGGGGCGCAGGCAATGAGCAGTTCTTC
>TRBJ2-3|.|.|TRBV12-3/TRBV12-4
CASRPLGDTQYF
TGTGCCAGCAGACCCCTTGGCGATACGCAGTATTTT
>TRBJ1-1|.|.|TRBV5-4
CASSLEGGGILPKMNTEAFF
TGTGCCAGCAGCTTGGAAGGGGGTGGGATACTCCCAAAAATGAACACTGAAGCTTTCTTT
>TRBJ2-2|few|TRBD2|TRBV28
CASRDLAGGRATGELFF
TGTGCCAGCAGGGACTTAGCGGGAGGGCGGGCCACCGGGGAGCTGTTTTTT
>TRBJ1-2|few|TRBD1|TRBV7-2
CASNTQGARVGYTF
TGTGCCAGCAACACACAGGGGGCTAGGGTCGGCTACACCTTC
>TRBJ2-7|.|TRBD1|TRBV7-8
CASSLVAGGGYEQYF
TGTGCCAGCAGCTTAGTCGCAGGGGGCGGGTACGAGCAGTACTTC
>TRBJ2-7|.|.|TRBV29-1
CSVAPARGGNEQYF
TGCAGCGTTGCACCCGCACGGGGTGGCAACGAGCAGTACTTC
>TRBJ1-2|few|.|TRBV15
CATSRDRGGASGYTF
TGTGCCACCAGCAGAGATAGGGGAGGGGCGAGTGGCTACACCTTC
>TRBJ2-5|.|.|TRBV28
CASSFQTAVDF
TGTGCCAGCAGTTTCCAGACAGCTGTGGACTTC
>TRBJ1-4|.|TRBD1|TRBV7-9
CAGQGFEGEKLFF
TGTGCGGGACAGGGGTTCGAGGGGGAAAAACTGTTTTTT
>TRBJ2-1|many|.|TRBV5-1
CASTSANNEQFF
TGCGCCAGCACTAGCGCAAACAATGAGCAGTTCTTC
>TRBJ2-7|.|TRBD2|TRBV7-3
CASSLTSGNSYEQYF
TGTGCCAGCAGCTTGACTAGCGGGAACTCCTACGAGCAGTACTTC
>TRBJ1-1|.|.|TRBV13
CASSGRKNIYAFF
TGTGCCAGCAGCGGGAGAAAAAACATTTACGCTTTCTTT